These 13 T cell receptor beta chains share one sample of origin, sequenced in a study of blood T cells in healthy people across ages. A second PCR, run for about 6 to 11 cycles, used a sample-barcoded 5' primer plus a J-beta primer mix. Via MiXCR, TCRdb re-called the 5' RACE reads, giving one row per CDR3 protein. The sample shows about 1,400,000 distinct CDR3 sequences, roughly 64% of them seen only once. Sequenced material: blood. The receptors were gathered from a man between 18 and 35 years old in good health.

This clonotype was counted a few times. The chain recombines TRBV7-9 with TRBJ2-7; D might be TRBD2 (6 bases). This CDR3 spans 16 amino acids. Germline CDR1 is SEHNR and CDR2 is FQNEAQ (reference sequence). V shed 5 bases and J shed 1 base, with 18 bases lying between them. This CDR3 reads CASSATQAGMSYEQYF. The CDR3 nucleotides read TGTGCCAGCAGCGCGACCCAGGCGGGAATGTCCTACGAGCAGTACTTC.

The chain recombines TRBV29-1 with TRBJ1-1; no clear D gene. The CDR3 sequence is 11 residues long. Trimming stripped 3 bases from V and 5 bases from J, with 7 bases between. Germline V gene lookup returns CDR1 SQVTM and CDR2 ANQGSEA. The DNA for the CDR3 is TGCAGCGTTGAGTGGGTGACTGAAGCTTTCTTT. Translated, it gives CSVEWVTEAFF.

The gene calls are TRBV12-3 or TRBV12-4 and TRBJ1-4; D gene uncertain. Trimming removed 1 base at V and 5 bases at J, with 14 bases between. CDR3 length: 16 amino acids. The CDR3 sequence: CASSLGVQRPNEKLFF. DNA of the CDR3: TGTGCCAGCAGTTTAGGGGTACAAAGGCCGAATGAAAAACTGTTTTTT.

The chain carries TRBV5-1 and TRBJ2-3; possibly TRBD2 for D (5 bases). The CDR3 has 15 residues. Germline CDR1 and CDR2: SGHRS and YFSETQ. With 0 bases removed from V and 4 bases from J, the gap between germline ends came to 12 bases. The CDR3 here is CASSLEGGSSDTQYF. The CDR3 region has the DNA TGCGCCAGCAGCTTGGAGGGTGGGAGCTCAGATACGCAGTATTTT.

This sequence joins TRBV6-5 and TRBJ2-4; D tentatively fits TRBD1 or TRBD2 (5 bases each). This CDR3 has 15 residues. Between the trimmed V and J ends, which lost 2 bases and 6 bases, there was a span of 14 bases. Germline CDR1 reads MNHEY; CDR2 reads SVGAGI. In nucleotides, the CDR3 is TGTGCCAGCAGTTACCAAGGGCCGAGGGGAAACATTCAGTACTTC. Residues: CASSYQGPRGNIQYF.

The chain is built from TRBV4-1 and TRBJ2-7, with unresolved D. The V and J ends lost 5 bases and 1 base respectively, with 12 bases between them. The CDR3 has 14 amino acids. Per the germline V gene, CDR1 is MGHRA and CDR2 is YSYEKL. The CDR3 DNA follows: TGCGCCAGCAGCTATGAGGCAGAATCCTACGAGCAGTACTTC. It specifies CASSYEAESYEQYF.

The chain recombines TRBV5-1 with TRBJ1-4; 7 bases line up with TRBD1. Germline trimming cut 4 bases from V and 8 bases from J; bases unmatched to any gene: 8. The CDR3 has 14 amino acids. Germline loops: CDR1 SGHRS, CDR2 YFSETQ. Written as DNA, the CDR3 is TGCGCCAGCAGCGTAAGACAGGGTCGAGAAAAACTGTTTTTT. Residues: CASSVRQGREKLFF.

The gene calls are TRBV6-2 or TRBV6-3 and TRBJ2-1; D is uncertain. The CDR3 sequence is 12 residues long. Germline V gene lookup returns CDR1 MNHEY and CDR2 SVGEGT. V was pared by 2 bases and J by 5 bases, with 4 bases between. DNA of the CDR3: TGTGCCAGCAGTTACACCCACAATGAGCAGTTCTTC. As protein: CASSYTHNEQFF.

The CDR3 protein is CASSYEQAGQGMSDEQFF. Written as DNA, the CDR3 is TGTGCCAGCAGTTACGAGCAGGCCGGACAGGGGATGTCGGATGAGCAGTTCTTC. This chain joins TRBV6-2 or TRBV6-3 and TRBJ2-1; 9 nucleotides match TRBD1. Per the germline V gene, CDR1 is MNHEY and CDR2 is SVGEGT. This CDR3 spans 18 amino acids. Germline trimming cut 2 bases from V and 8 bases from J; bases unmatched to any gene: 16.

This clonotype was recorded many times. Mismatch with germline at one junction end may stem from a read error. The chain has TRBV5-1 and TRBJ2-7; TRBD2 matches at 11 bases. This CDR3 region has 14 residues. Germline V lookup: CDR1 SGHRS, CDR2 YFSETQ. CDR3 sequence: CASSLAGGTYEQYF. CDR3 DNA: TGTGCCAGCAGTTTAGCGGGAGGGACCTACGAGCAGTACTTC.

This clonotype has a handful of counts. V and J are TRBV7-9 and TRBJ2-3; 11 bases map to TRBD2. CDR1 SEHNR and CDR2 FQNEAQ come from the germline V gene (reference sequence). This CDR3 is built from 15 residues. After removal of 5 bases from V and 2 bases from J, the junction contained 3 bases not matched to a gene. CDR3 DNA: TGTGCCAGCAGCGCGGGACTAGCGGTCACAGATACGCAGTATTTT. Translated: CASSAGLAVTDTQYF.

With respect to this clonotype: Its ends do not fully match the called genes, so a read error is possible. The V call is TRBV6-1, the J call TRBJ2-7; 10 bases are a match to TRBD1. CDR3 size: 15 residues. The germline V gene encodes CDR1 MNHNS and CDR2 SASEGT. CDR3: CANSDPPGTGDEQYF. The CDR3 coding sequence is TGTGCCAACAGTGATCCCCCCGGGACAGGGGACGAGCAGTACTTC.

This sequence joins TRBV4-1 and TRBJ1-2; 8 positions agree with TRBD1. Germline V gene sequence: CDR1 MGHRA, CDR2 YSYEKL. Losses at the gene ends were 4 bases for V and 0 bases for J; bases not matched to a gene: 10. This CDR3 is 17 amino acids long. In DNA, the CDR3 is TGCGCCAGCAGCCCTTTAATCCAGGGGGCTACTAACTATGGCTACACCTTC. As protein: CASSPLIQGATNYGYTF.